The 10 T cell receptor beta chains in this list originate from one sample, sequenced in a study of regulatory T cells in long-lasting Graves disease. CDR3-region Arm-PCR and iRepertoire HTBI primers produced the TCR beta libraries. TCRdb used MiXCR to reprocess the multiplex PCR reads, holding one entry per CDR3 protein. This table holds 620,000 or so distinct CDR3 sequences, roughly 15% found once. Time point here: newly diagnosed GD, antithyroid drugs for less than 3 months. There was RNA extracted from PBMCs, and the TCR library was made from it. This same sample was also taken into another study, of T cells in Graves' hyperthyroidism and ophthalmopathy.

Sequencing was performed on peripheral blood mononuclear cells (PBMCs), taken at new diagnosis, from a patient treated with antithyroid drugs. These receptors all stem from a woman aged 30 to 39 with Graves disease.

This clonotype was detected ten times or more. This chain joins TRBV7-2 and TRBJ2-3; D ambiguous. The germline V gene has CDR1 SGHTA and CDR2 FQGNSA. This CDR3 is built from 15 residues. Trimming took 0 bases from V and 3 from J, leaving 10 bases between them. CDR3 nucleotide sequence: TGTGCCAGCAGCTTAGCGAACGCTCGGACAGATACGCAGTATTTT. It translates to CASSLANARTDTQYF.

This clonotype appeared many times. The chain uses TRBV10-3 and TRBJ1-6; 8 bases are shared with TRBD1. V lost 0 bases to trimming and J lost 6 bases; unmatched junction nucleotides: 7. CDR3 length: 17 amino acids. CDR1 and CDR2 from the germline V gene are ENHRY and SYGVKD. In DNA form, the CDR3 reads TGTGCCATCAGTGAGTCTATCGGGGACAGGAGTAATTCACCCCTCCACTTT. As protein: CAISESIGDRSNSPLHF.

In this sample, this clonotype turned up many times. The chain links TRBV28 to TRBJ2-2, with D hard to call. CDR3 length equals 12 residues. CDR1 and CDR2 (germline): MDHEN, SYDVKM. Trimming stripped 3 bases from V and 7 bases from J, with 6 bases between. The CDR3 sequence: CASSFWGGELFF. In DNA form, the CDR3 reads TGTGCCAGCAGTTTCTGGGGCGGGGAGCTGTTTTTT.

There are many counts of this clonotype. This CDR3 reads CASSGLSTGKQETQYF. DNA for the CDR3: TGTGCCAGCAGCGGTCTATCTACAGGAAAACAAGAGACCCAGTACTTC. The rearrangement uses TRBV6-1 and TRBJ2-5; TRBD1 is a possible D gene (5 bases). There are 16 residues in the CDR3. V shed 6 bases and J shed 2 bases, with 19 bases lying between them. Germline V gene sequence: CDR1 MNHNS, CDR2 SASEGT.

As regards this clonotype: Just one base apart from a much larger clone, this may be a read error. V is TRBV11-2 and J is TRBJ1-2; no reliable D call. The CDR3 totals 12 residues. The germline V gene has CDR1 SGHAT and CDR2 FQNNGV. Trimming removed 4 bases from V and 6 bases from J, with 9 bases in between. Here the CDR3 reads CASSSPEDGYTF. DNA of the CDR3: TGTGCCAGCAGCTCACCGGAAGATGGCTACACCTTC.

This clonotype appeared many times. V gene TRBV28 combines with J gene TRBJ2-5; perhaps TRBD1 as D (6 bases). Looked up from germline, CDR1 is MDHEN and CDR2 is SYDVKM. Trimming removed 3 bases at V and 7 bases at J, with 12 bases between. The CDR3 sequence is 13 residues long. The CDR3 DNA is TGTGCCAGCAGTTTGGACAGTATGGCGACCCAGTACTTC. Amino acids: CASSLDSMATQYF.

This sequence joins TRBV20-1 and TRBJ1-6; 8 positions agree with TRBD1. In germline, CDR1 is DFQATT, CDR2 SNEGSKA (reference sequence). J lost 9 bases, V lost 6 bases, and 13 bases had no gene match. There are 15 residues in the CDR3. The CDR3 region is CSAGRPGQVPSPLHF. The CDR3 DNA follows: TGCAGTGCCGGAAGGCCGGGACAGGTCCCTTCACCCCTCCACTTT.

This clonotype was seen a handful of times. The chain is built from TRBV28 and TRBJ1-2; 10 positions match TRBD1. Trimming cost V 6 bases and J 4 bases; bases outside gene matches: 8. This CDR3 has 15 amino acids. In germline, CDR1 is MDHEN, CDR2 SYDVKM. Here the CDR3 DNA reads TGTGCCAGCAGGGCCGGGACAGGGGTCCCCTATGGCTACACCTTC. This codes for CASRAGTGVPYGYTF.

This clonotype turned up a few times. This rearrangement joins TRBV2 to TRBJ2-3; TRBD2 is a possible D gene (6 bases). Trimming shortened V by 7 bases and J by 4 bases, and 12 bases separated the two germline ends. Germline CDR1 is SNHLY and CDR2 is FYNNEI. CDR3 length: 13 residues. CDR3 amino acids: CASNRESADTQYF. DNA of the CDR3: TGTGCCAGCAACCGGGAGAGCGCAGATACGCAGTATTTT.

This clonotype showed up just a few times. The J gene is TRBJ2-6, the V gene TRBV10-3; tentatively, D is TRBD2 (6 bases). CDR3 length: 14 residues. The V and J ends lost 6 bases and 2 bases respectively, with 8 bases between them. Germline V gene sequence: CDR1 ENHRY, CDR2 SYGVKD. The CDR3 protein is CAISRGTGANVLTF. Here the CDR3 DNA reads TGTGCCATCAGCCGGGGGACTGGGGCCAACGTCCTGACTTTC.